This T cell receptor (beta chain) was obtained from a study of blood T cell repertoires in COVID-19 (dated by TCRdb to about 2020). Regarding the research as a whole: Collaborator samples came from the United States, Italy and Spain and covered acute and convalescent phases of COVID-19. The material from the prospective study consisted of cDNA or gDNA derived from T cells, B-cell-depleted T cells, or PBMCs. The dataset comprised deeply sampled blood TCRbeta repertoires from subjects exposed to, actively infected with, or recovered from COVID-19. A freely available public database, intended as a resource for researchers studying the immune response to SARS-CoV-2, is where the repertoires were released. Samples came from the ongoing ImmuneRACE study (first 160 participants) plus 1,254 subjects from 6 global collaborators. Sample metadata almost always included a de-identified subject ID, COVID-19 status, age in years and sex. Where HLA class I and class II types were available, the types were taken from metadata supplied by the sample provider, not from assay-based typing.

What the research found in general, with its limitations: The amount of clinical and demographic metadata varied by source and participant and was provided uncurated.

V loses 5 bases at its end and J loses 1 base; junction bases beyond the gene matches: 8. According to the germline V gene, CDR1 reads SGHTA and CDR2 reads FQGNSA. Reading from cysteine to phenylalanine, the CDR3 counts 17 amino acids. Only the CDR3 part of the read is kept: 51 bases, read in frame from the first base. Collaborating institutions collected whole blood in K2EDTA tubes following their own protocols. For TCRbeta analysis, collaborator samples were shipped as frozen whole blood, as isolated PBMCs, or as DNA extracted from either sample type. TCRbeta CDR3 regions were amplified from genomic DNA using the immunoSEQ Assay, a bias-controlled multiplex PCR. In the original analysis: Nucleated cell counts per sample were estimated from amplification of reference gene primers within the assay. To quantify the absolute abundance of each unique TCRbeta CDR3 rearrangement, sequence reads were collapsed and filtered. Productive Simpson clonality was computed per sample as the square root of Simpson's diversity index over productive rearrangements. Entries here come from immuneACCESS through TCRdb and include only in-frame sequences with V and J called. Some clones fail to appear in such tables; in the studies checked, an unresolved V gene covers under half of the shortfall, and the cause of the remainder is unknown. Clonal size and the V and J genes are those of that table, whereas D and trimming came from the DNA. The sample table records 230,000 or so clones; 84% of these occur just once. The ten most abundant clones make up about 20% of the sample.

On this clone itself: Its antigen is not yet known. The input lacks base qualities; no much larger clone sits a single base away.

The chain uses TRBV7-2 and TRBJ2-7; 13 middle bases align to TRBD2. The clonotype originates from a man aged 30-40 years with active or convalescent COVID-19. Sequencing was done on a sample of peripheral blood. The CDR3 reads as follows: CASSEGGLAGLSYEQYF. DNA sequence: TGTGCCAGCAGCGAGGGGGGACTAGCGGGACTGTCCTACGAGCAGTACTTC.